Sequencing of this T cell receptor (beta chain) was carried out in a study of blood T cell repertoires in COVID-19. The J segment lost 0 bases and the V segment lost 5 bases, leaving 5 bases of the junction unmatched. The CDR3 length is 15 residues. The germline V gene encodes CDR1 SGHTS and CDR2 YDEGEE. Using immunoSEQ multiplex PCR, the repertoire was profiled, and TCRdb retains in-frame clones only, with some absent. The sample has 150,000 or so clones; 75% to 90% are singletons. The V gene is TRBV5-8, the J gene TRBJ2-3; 8 bases are a match to TRBD1. The sequence was collected from a man between 18 and 35 years old with COVID-19, enrolled during active disease. The sequenced material came from peripheral blood. The CDR3 nucleotides read TGTGCCAGCAGGGATCACAGGGGGAGCACAGATACGCAGTATTTT. Protein: CASRDHRGSTDTQYF.